This T cell receptor (beta chain) was observed in a study of Ad26.COV2.S vaccination and SARS-CoV-2 variants. Study context: A participant enrolled in the COV1001 Ad26.COV2.S trial arm provided the sample. Regarding the study as a whole: Spike-specific TCR breadth was greater after Ad26.COV2.S than placebo.

Measured with immunoSEQ multiplex PCR; TCRdb has only the in-frame clones, and not every one. The sample lists 440,000 or so clones, 92% seen once, with approximately 1.6% in the top ten. Trimming took 3 bases from V and 2 from J, leaving 8 bases between them. Per the germline V gene, CDR1 is LNHDA and CDR2 is SQIVND (reference sequence). The CDR3 has 14 amino acids. Treatment in this sample: 15 to 20 received Ad26.COV2.S at low or high dose, single or two shots; 5 received placebo; per-sample allocation not given. Day 63 after the first injection of vaccine or placebo was the sampling time. An Ad26 vector expressing Wuhan-strain SARS-CoV-2 spike constituted the vaccine. About this clone: What it binds is not known.

Specimen: peripheral blood, collected in a trial of Ad26.COV2.S vaccine versus placebo. The receptor's source is a person aged 18-65 years who received the Ad26.COV2.S COVID-19 vaccine or a placebo. V usage is TRBV19 and J usage is TRBJ2-4, with D perhaps TRBD2 (6 bases). The CDR3 protein is CASSIGTSKNIQYF. For the CDR3, the DNA is TGTGCCAGTAGTATCGGGACTTCCAAAAACATTCAGTACTTC.